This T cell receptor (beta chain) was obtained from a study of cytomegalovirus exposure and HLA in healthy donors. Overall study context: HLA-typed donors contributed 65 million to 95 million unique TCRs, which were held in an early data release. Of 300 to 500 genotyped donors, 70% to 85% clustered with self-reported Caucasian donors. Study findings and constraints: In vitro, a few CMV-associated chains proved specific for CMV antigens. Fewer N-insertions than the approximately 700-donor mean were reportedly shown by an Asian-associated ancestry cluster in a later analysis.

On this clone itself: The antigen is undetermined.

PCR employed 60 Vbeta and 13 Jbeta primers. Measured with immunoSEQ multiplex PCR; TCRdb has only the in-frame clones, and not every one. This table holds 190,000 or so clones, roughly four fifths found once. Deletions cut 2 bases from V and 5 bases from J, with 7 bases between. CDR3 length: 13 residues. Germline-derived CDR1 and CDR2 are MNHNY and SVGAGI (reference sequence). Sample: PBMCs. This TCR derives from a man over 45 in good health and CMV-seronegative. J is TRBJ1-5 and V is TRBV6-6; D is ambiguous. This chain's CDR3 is CASSYSVDQPQHF. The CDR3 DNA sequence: TGTGCCAGCAGTTACAGCGTTGATCAGCCCCAGCATTTT.